This T cell receptor (beta chain) was identified during a study of cytomegalovirus exposure and HLA in healthy donors. Findings and limits, study-wide: Common viral pathogens seemed to be connected with several of the most significant clusters, according to a later analysis. A prior analysis recorded that most TCR beta V segments were productive about 90% or about 30% of the time. Serostatus for CMV was the only available immune exposure information.

A multiplex PCR was run with 60 Vbeta primers and 13 Jbeta primers. The assay was immunoSEQ multiplex PCR, and TCRdb's table has in-frame clones only and misses some. This repertoire includes fewer than 150,000 clones. Donors in the study were healthy people who gave bone marrow. With regard to this clone: Its antigen is undetermined.

The CDR3 runs 17 residues. V lost 4 bases, J lost 0 bases, and 7 bases stayed unmatched. Looked up from germline, CDR1 is SGHTA and CDR2 is FQGNSA. This chain links TRBV7-2 with TRBJ2-3; 10 positions match TRBD2. This TCR was recovered from a man between 35 and 55 years old in good health and CMV-seronegative. The material sequenced was PBMCs. CDR3: CASSSLAGGYSTDTQYF. The CDR3, as DNA: TGTGCCAGCAGCTCTTTAGCGGGGGGCTATAGCACAGATACGCAGTATTTT.